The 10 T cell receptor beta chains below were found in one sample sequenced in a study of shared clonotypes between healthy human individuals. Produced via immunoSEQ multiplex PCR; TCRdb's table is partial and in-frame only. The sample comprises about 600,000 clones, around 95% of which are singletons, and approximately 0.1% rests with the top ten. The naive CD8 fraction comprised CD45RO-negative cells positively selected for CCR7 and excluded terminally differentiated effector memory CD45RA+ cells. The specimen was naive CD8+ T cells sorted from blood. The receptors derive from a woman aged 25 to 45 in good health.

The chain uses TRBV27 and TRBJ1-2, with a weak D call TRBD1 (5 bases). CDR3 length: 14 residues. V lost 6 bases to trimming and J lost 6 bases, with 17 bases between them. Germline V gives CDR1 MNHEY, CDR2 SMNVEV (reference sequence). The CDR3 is CASSDAFWGDGYTF. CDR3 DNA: TGTGCCAGCAGCGACGCCTTTTGGGGCGATGGCTACACCTTC.

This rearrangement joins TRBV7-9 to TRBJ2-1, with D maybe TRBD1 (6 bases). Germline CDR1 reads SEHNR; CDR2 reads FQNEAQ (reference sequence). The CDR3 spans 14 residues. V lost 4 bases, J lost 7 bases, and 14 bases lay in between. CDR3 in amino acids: CASSSWTAENEQFF. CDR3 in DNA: TGTGCCAGCAGCTCTTGGACAGCTGAAAATGAGCAGTTCTTC.

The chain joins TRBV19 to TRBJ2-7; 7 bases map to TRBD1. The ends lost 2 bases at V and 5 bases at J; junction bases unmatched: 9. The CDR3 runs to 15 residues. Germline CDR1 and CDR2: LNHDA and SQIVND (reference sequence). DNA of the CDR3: TGTGCCAGTAGTATATCGGGGACAGCGGCCAACGAGCAGTACTTC. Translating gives CASSISGTAANEQYF.

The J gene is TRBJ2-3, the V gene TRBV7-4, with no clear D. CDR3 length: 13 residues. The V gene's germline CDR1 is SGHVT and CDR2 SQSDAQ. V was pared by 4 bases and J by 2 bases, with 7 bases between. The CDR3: CASSYLYTDTQYF. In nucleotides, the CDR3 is TGTGCCAGCAGCTACCTATACACAGATACGCAGTATTTT. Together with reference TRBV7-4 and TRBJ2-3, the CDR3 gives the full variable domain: GAGVSQSPRYKVAKRGRDVALRCDSISGHVTLYWYRQTLGQGSEVLTYSQSDAQRDKSGRPSGRFSAERPERSVSTLKIQRTEQGDSAVYLCASSYLYTDTQYFGPGTRLTVL.

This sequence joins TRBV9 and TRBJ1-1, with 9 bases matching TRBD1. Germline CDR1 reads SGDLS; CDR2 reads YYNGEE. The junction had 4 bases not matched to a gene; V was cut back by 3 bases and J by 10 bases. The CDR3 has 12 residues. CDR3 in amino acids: CASSAGQGVAFF. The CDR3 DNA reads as TGTGCCAGCAGCGCGGGACAGGGAGTAGCTTTCTTT.

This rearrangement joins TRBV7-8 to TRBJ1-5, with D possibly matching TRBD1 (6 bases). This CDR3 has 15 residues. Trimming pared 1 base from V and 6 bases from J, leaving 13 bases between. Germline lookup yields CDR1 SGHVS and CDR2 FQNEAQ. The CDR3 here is CASSLVDRRAQPQHF. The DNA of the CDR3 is TGTGCCAGCAGCTTAGTTGACAGGAGGGCTCAGCCCCAGCATTTT.

The CDR3 here is CASSVGSGRYTDTQYF. The CDR3, as DNA: TGTGCCAGCAGTGTGGGTAGCGGGAGGTACACAGATACGCAGTATTTT. V gene TRBV2 combines with J gene TRBJ2-3, with TRBD2 matching 10 bases. This CDR3 spans 16 amino acids. Germline CDR1 is SNHLY and CDR2 is FYNNEI. The V segment lost 4 bases and the J segment 2 bases; nucleotides outside the gene matches: 6.

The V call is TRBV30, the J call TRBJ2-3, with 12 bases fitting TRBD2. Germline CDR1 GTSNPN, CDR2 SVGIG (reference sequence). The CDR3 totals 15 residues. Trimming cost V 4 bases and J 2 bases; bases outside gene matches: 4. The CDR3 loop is CAWNLAGGLTDTQYF. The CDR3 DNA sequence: TGTGCCTGGAACCTAGCGGGAGGGCTCACAGATACGCAGTATTTT.

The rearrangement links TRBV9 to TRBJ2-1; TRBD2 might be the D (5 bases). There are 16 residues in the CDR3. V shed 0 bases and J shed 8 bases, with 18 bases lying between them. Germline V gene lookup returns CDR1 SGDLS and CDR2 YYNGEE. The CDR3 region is CASSVDATTKADEQFF. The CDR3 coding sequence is TGTGCCAGCAGCGTAGATGCGACAACTAAAGCGGATGAGCAGTTCTTC.

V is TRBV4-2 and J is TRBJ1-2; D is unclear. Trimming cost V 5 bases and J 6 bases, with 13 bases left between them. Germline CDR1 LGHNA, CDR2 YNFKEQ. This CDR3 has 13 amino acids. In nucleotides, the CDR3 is TGTGCCAGCAGCTTGGAATCCCCGGATGGCTACACCTTC. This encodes CASSLESPDGYTF.